Below are 3 T cell receptor beta chains sequenced from a single sample in a study of cytomegalovirus exposure and HLA in healthy donors. Profiling relied on immunoSEQ multiplex PCR, and the TCRdb table lists in-frame clones only, not all of them. The sample shows roughly 130,000 clones, about nine tenths of them seen only once. Input material: PBMCs. Receptors were obtained from a man aged 25-45 years in good health and CMV-seronegative.

V is TRBV6-5 and J is TRBJ2-7; 11 nucleotides align to TRBD2. Unmatched junction bases numbered 3, after V lost 2 bases and J lost 6 bases. Germline V gene sequence: CDR1 MNHEY, CDR2 SVGAGI. The CDR3 has 14 residues. The CDR3 DNA is TGTGCCAGCAGTTACACTAGCGGGAGCGGCGAGCAGTACTTC. Its translation is CASSYTSGSGEQYF.

In its sample, this clone was seen once. This chain connects TRBV11-3 to TRBJ2-7, with D maybe TRBD1 (5 bases). Trimming cost V 3 bases and J 6 bases, with 12 bases left between them. Germline V gene data show CDR1 as SGHNT and CDR2 as YENEEA. The CDR3 has 13 residues. The CDR3 is CASSFQGWAEQYF. In nucleotides, the CDR3 is TGTGCCAGCAGCTTTCAGGGATGGGCCGAGCAGTACTTC.

V is TRBV4-3 and J is TRBJ2-1; TRBD2 matches at 7 bases. The CDR3 covers 17 residues. J lost 10 bases, V lost 4 bases, and 19 bases had no gene match. Per germline, CDR1 LGHNA and CDR2 YSLEER. CDR3 residues: CASSLLVGGRSGGEQFF. In DNA, the CDR3 is TGCGCCAGCAGCCTCTTAGTCGGCGGGAGATCCGGGGGAGAGCAGTTCTTC.